A selection of T cell receptor beta chains follows, all from one sample in a study of shared clonotypes between healthy human individuals. Sequencing used immunoSEQ multiplex PCR; TCRdb keeps in-frame clones, though not all of them. This table has about 2 million clones, about 95% appearing once. The sequenced sample was naive CD8+ T cells sorted from blood. The receptors were gathered from a man aged 18 to 29 in good health. Both conserved end residues are part of each CDR3. The D gene is left open where the match is weak. A row's size may be missing; if present it is once, few, many or a size class.

abundance	d_gene	v_gene	j_gene	CDR3nt	CDR3aa
NA	NA	TRBV5-4	TRBJ2-2	TGTGCCAGCAGCTTTAATCCAGGAATGTCCGACACCGGGGAGCTGTTTTTT	CASSFNPGMSDTGELFF
once	TRBD1	TRBV5-4	TRBJ1-5	TGTGCCAGCAGCGCCGGACAGGGGAGCAATCAGCCCCAGCATTTT	CASSAGQGSNQPQHF
NA	NA	TRBV5-1	TRBJ2-3	TGCGCCAGCAGCTTGGGTGTCGCACCTAGCACAGATACGCAGTATTTT	CASSLGVAPSTDTQYF
NA	TRBD2	TRBV27	TRBJ2-3	TGTGCCAGCAGTCCCCGGGACTTCCGGGGGGTAGATACGCAGTATTTT	CASSPRDFRGVDTQYF
NA	TRBD1	TRBV29-1	TRBJ2-5	TGCAGCGTTGTAGAAGGACAGGGGGCGCGAGTGCAGGTAGAGACCCAGTACTTC	CSVVEGQGARVQVETQYF
NA	NA	TRBV28	TRBJ2-5	TGTGCCAGCAGTTCTTGGGCCCAAGAGACCCAGTACTTC	CASSSWAQETQYF
NA	NA	TRBV5-4	TRBJ1-1	TGTGCCAGCAGCTCCAGGACTGCCGGAACAGAAGCTTTCTTT	CASSSRTAGTEAFF
NA	NA	TRBV27	TRBJ2-1	TGTGCCAGCAGTCTCCCCGACCGGGACGGCATCCTCCGGCAGTTCTTC	CASSLPDRDGILRQFF
NA	TRBD1	TRBV10-3	TRBJ2-7	TGTGCCATCAGTGAGCCGGGACAGGGTATGCTTGCTGACGAGCAGTACTTC	CAISEPGQGMLADEQYF
NA	NA	TRBV16	TRBJ2-7	TGTGCCAGCAGCCAGGGCTCGGGCTACCACGAGCAGTACTTC	CASSQGSGYHEQYF
NA	NA	TRBV10-2	TRBJ2-5	TGCGCCAGCAGTGAGTCGTCGGCCCAAGAGACCCAGTACTTC	CASSESSAQETQYF
NA	NA	TRBV6-1	TRBJ1-6	TGTGCCAGCAGTGAAGGTTTCAGCTCCTATAATTCACCCCTCCACTTT	CASSEGFSSYNSPLHF
NA	TRBD1	TRBV6-5	TRBJ1-2	TGTGCCAGCAGTTACGCCGCCGGGACAGGGGGCGAAGGCTACACCTTC	CASSYAAGTGGEGYTF
NA	TRBD1	TRBV6-1	TRBJ2-7	TGTGCCAGCCCCGGGGACAGCTCCTACGAGCAGTACTTC	CASPGDSSYEQYF
NA	NA	TRBV29-1	TRBJ2-2	TGCAGCGTTAAGTTGGGTTATGGCGGGGAGCTGTTTTTT	CSVKLGYGGELFF
NA	NA	TRBV27	TRBJ2-1	TGTGCCAGCAGCCCAAGGACCCCCTATGAGCAGTTCTTC	CASSPRTPYEQFF
NA	NA	TRBV9	TRBJ1-1	TGTGCCAGCAGCGTTCTGATCAGGGGCACGAACACTGAAGCTTTCTTT	CASSVLIRGTNTEAFF
NA	NA	TRBV5-3	TRBJ1-1	TGTGCCAGAAGCTTGGCAAAACTCACCCGGGTCAGCTCTTCTATGAACACTGAAGCTTTCTTT	CARSLAKLTRVSSSMNTEAFF
NA	TRBD1	TRBV10-3	TRBJ2-7	TGTGCCATCAGTCCGGGACAGACAAGCTACGAGCAGTACTTC	CAISPGQTSYEQYF
NA	TRBD1	TRBV19	TRBJ1-2	TGTGCCAGTAGTCTCCGGGACAGGGGGCTCTATGGCTACACCTTC	CASSLRDRGLYGYTF
NA	NA	TRBV7-6	TRBJ2-5	TGTGCCAGCAGCTTAAGGCGGGGAGAGACCCAGTACTTC	CASSLRRGETQYF
once	NA	TRBV13	TRBJ2-7	TGTGCCAGCAGCTCTCTAGGAAACGAGCAGTACTTC	CASSSLGNEQYF
NA	NA	TRBV27	TRBJ1-2	TGTGCCAGCAGTCTGATACAGGCGGCAGGCGGTGGCTACACCTTC	CASSLIQAAGGGYTF
NA	NA	TRBV9	TRBJ2-2	TGTGCCAGCAGCGTAGGTCGTAAGGGTGAGCTGTTTTTT	CASSVGRKGELFF
NA	NA	TRBV4-3	TRBJ1-2	TGCGCCAGCAGCCAAGTAGGGGCAGAGTATGGCTACACCTTC	CASSQVGAEYGYTF
NA	NA	TRBV4-3	TRBJ2-1	TGCGCCAGCAGCCAAGATACCGGCAGCTCCTACAATGAGCAGTTCTTC	CASSQDTGSSYNEQFF
NA	NA	TRBV4-1	TRBJ1-1	TGCGCCAGCAGCCCTCTGAGGGTGGGGGGTTACACTGAAGCTTTCTTT	CASSPLRVGGYTEAFF
NA	TRBD2	TRBV7-9	TRBJ2-1	TGTGCCAGCAGCTTAATGCCTAGCGGCTCCTACAATGAGCAGTTCTTC	CASSLMPSGSYNEQFF
NA	NA	TRBV7-9	TRBJ2-5	TGTGCCAGCAGCTTACCACAGGGCTACGAAGAGACCCAGTACTTC	CASSLPQGYEETQYF
few	NA	TRBV6-6	TRBJ2-7	TGTGCCAGCAGTAACGGGCTGCAGCTTGATCCGGGACTGCAGTACTTC	CASSNGLQLDPGLQYF
NA	NA	TRBV28	TRBJ2-2	TGTGCCAGCAGTTTAGGTCAGGGTGACACCGGGGAGCTGTTTTTT	CASSLGQGDTGELFF
NA	NA	TRBV5-4	TRBJ2-1	TGTGCCAGCAGCTTGGGTTTTCAGGTTTCCAATGAGCAGTTCTTC	CASSLGFQVSNEQFF
NA	TRBD2	TRBV10-3	TRBJ2-3	TGTGCCATCCACACCGGGACCGAGGTGGCCTATAGCGGGAGGGCCGTCACAGATACGCAGTATTTT	CAIHTGTEVAYSGRAVTDTQYF
NA	TRBD2	TRBV28	TRBJ2-5	TGTGCCAGCAGTTTATTGGCAACCGGGGGGGCAGAGACCCAGTACTTC	CASSLLATGGAETQYF
NA	NA	TRBV27	TRBJ1-1	TGTGCCAGCAGTCCAATGGGGGTGGTGGGGGCCATGAACACTGAAGCTTTCTTT	CASSPMGVVGAMNTEAFF
NA	NA	TRBV7-9	TRBJ1-2	TGTGCCAGCAGCTTATCCGCCGACAGTACTATTGGCTACACCTTC	CASSLSADSTIGYTF
once	NA	TRBV11-2	TRBJ2-7	TGTGCCAGCAGCATAGCGATAGGGGTATCCTACGAGCAGTACTTC	CASSIAIGVSYEQYF
NA	NA	TRBV6-5	TRBJ2-1	TGTGCCAGCAGTCCCGGCGAGCGGTTAGACAATGAGCAGTTCTTC	CASSPGERLDNEQFF
once	TRBD2	TRBV10-3	TRBJ2-5	TGTGCCATCAGTGGGGGGATAGCGGGAGGACTCGGTGGGACCCAGTACTTC	CAISGGIAGGLGGTQYF
NA	NA	TRBV10-1	TRBJ2-1	TGCGCCAGCGCGGACGCCTCCAATACGCATGAGCAGTTCTTC	CASADASNTHEQFF
NA	NA	TRBV14	TRBJ2-7	TGTGCCAGCAGCCAGTCCTGGGAGCAGTACTTC	CASSQSWEQYF
NA	NA	TRBV28	TRBJ2-3	TGTGCCAGTAGAACGGGGGCAGATACGCAGTATTTT	CASRTGADTQYF
NA	NA	TRBV29-1	TRBJ2-7	TGCAGCGTTGACTCCCCGACGGACCTCTACGAGCAGTACTTC	CSVDSPTDLYEQYF
NA	NA	TRBV9	TRBJ2-1	TGTGCCAGCAGCGTAGGGGGATTTGGGTACAATGAGCAGTTCTTC	CASSVGGFGYNEQFF
NA	NA	TRBV5-1	TRBJ1-1	TGCGCCAGCAGCTTCCGGGGGGGCACTGAAGCTTTCTTT	CASSFRGGTEAFF
NA	TRBD1	TRBV7-9	TRBJ2-1	TGTGCCAGCAGTAATCGACAGGGCTACAATGAGCAGTTCTTC	CASSNRQGYNEQFF
NA	NA	TRBV28	TRBJ1-1	TGTGCCAGCATTAACCCCGGCTGGAGGGGGGCTTTCTTT	CASINPGWRGAFF
NA	NA	TRBV5-1	TRBJ2-3	TGCGCCAGCAGCTTCGGCTCGACAGATACGCAGTATTTT	CASSFGSTDTQYF